This T cell receptor (beta chain) came from a study of CD8 T cells in Susac syndrome. Each multiple sclerosis control was a treatment-naive patient with relapsing-remitting disease that was either stable or active. Regarding this clonotype: Its antigen remains unknown.

Overall study findings and caveats: In its TCR sequencing and HLA analysis, the study acknowledged that the number of individuals was relatively small.

It was with random hexamers that about 0.45 to 1 ug RNA was reverse transcribed. Multiplex PCR with immunoSEQ amplified the TCR beta CDR3 across 54 Vbeta and 13 Jbeta. Each CDR3 protein gets one entry after TCRdb re-called the immunoSEQ multiplex PCR reads with MiXCR. The sample records a few hundred thousand distinct CDR3 sequences, around 85% being singletons. CDR1 and CDR2 (germline): SGHDT, YYEEEE. There are 13 residues in the CDR3. With 3 bases removed from V and 2 bases from J, the gap between germline ends came to 9 bases. This chain joins TRBV5-6 and TRBJ2-7; D is tentatively TRBD1 or TRBD2 (5 bases each). The sequenced sample consisted of CD8+ T cells from PBMCs. The clonotype was recovered from a human donor with multiple sclerosis. The CDR3 protein is CASSWDGTYEQYF. CDR3 DNA sequence: TGTGCCAGCAGCTGGGACGGTACCTACGAGCAGTACTTC.